This paragraph reports one T cell receptor (beta chain). This entry comes from a study of blood T cell repertoires in COVID-19. Study in general: The United States, Italy and Spain were the sources of the acute and convalescent COVID-19 samples.

The CDR3 loop spans 13 amino acids. Germline V gene sequence: CDR1 LNHNV, CDR2 YYDKDF (reference sequence). The V and J ends lost 0 bases and 8 bases respectively, with 7 bases between them. The assay was immunoSEQ multiplex PCR, and TCRdb's table has in-frame clones only and misses some. Found here are roughly 180,000 clones, 84% of them singletons; the top ten hold about 7%. The source of this sequence is a human donor in a cohort sampled during active COVID-19. This chain links TRBV15 with TRBJ1-4; D gene uncertain. The sample taken for sequencing was peripheral blood. CDR3 protein: CATSRDRVEKLFF. As DNA, the CDR3 is TGTGCCACCAGCAGAGATCGAGTGGAAAAACTGTTTTTT.